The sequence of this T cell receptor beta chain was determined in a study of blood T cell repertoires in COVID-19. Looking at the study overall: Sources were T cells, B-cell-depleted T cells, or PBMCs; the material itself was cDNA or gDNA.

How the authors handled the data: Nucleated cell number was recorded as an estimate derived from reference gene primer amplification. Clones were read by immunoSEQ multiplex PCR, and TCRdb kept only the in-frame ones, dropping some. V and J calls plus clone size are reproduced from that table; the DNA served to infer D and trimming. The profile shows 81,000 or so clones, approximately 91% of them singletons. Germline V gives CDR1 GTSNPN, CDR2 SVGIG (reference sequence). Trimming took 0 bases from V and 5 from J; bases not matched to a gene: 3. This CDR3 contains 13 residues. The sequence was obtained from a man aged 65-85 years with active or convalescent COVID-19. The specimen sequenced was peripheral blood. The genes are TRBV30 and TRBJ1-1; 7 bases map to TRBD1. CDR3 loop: CAWSVDRETEAFF. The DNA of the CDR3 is TGTGCCTGGAGTGTAGACAGGGAGACTGAAGCTTTCTTT.